This T cell receptor beta chain is from a study of blood T cell repertoires in COVID-19. Study as a whole: From T cells, B-cell-depleted T cells, or PBMCs came the material, which was cDNA or gDNA.

The V gene end was trimmed by 6 bases and the J gene end by 10 bases; junction bases not matched to a gene: 9. This CDR3 is 14 amino acids long. CDR1 is MDHEN and CDR2 is SYDVKM in the germline V gene. Here immunoSEQ multiplex PCR was the method, and the copy in TCRdb shows in-frame clones only, minus some. The top ten hold about 2.9% of the sample, which has about 370,000 clones, roughly 90% seen once. V gene TRBV28 combines with J gene TRBJ1-6, with 7 bases aligning to TRBD1. The material sequenced was peripheral blood. The TCR was taken from a woman aged 30 to 39 with COVID-19, enrolled during active disease. The CDR3 region has the DNA TGTGCCAGCAGCAGAGACAGGGCTTACTCACCCCTCCACTTT. Translation: CASSRDRAYSPLHF.